The clone carrying this T cell receptor beta chain was observed a handful of times. Its antigen is as yet unknown. Sequencing ends 3 residues short of the CDR3 end; the germline J gene provides the rest. This CDR3 region has 12 residues. CDR1 and CDR2 (germline): SGHTA, FQGNSA. Deletions cut 3 bases from V and 5 bases from J, with 7 bases between. The record originates from a study of T cell clonality in common variable immunodeficiency. Only in-frame clones appear in the TCRdb table, and some are missing; sequencing was by immunoSEQ multiplex PCR. The sample was found to contain 25,000 to 30,000 clones, and every one recurs. Study observations and caveats: CVID subjects had higher TCRbeta clonality than healthy controls, most marked in about a third. In common variable immunodeficiency, TCR beta chains reportedly carried fewer deletions and N-nucleotide insertions.

The clonotype originates from a human donor with common variable immunodeficiency. Sequencing was done on a sample of peripheral blood mononuclear cells. J is TRBJ2-5 and V is TRBV7-2; D unresolved. The sequenced CDR3 bases are TGTGCCAGCAGCTTTATTTTGGAGACC. Amino acids: CASSFILET. The complete CDR3 reads CASSFILETQYF.